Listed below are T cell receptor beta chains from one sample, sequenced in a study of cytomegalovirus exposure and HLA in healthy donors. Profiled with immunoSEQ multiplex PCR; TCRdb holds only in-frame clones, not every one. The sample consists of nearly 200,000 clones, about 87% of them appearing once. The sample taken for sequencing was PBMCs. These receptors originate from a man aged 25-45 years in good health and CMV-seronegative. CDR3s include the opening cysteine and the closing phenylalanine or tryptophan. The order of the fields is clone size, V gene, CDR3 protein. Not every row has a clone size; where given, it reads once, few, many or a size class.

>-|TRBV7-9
CASSLTALRESYNEQFF
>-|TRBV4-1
CASSLRPAVNEQFF
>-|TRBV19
CASSIALLRVTYGYTF
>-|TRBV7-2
CASSPSGGEQYF
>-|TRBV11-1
CASSSSGGGHNEQFF
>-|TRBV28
CASSFGRRGRGSPLHF
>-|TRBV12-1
CASSFGGTPTPHLVGYTF
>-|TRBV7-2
CASSRQIPGQIYNEQFF
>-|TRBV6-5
CASSYSTGQDTEAFF
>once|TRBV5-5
CASSLRSGANGLTF
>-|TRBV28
CASSLGGAEQYF
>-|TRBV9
CASSAPGLAGAGELFF
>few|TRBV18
CARAQGAHYEQYF
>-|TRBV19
CASSSGIDTEAFF
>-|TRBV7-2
CASSLAPIARGFADTQYF
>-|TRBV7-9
CASSLADRASGNTIYF
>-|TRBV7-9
CASSTETGVEGTEAFF
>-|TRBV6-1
CASSGGQLSSAVNQPQHF
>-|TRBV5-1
CASSLAGQGGIYNEQFF
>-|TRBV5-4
CASSLKAGTGELFF
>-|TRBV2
CASGDRSYEQYF
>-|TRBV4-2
CASSQGPRQDYGYTF
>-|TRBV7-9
CSSGNQLAGTYEQYF
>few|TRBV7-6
CASSLWAGGPGNEQFF
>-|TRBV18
CASSPLTSEGLDEQFF
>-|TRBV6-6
CASRPPREVNYGYTF
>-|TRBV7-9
CSSSPGGPLLGEQFF
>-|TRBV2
CASVVGQGAARELFF
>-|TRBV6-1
CASSERGGTGVYYTF
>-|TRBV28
CASSLLRANVPTF
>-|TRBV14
CASSQGTGAYSTDTQYF
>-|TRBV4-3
CASSRGTGEEAQYF
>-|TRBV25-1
CASSDWGAGVDDTQYF
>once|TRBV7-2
CASRGGQNTGELFF
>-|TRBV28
CASRHNQGRHSPLHF
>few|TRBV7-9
CASAIGDRKKLIDEQYF
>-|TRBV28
CASSFVEGGGELFF
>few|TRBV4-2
CASSLQDSMNTEAFF
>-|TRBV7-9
CASSGPTGDPGELFF
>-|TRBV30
CAHDTRTYNEQFF
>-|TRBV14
CASSPFSGFRNTIYF
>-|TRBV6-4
CASSTSYTGELFF